The 27 T cell receptor beta chains reported below all come from one sample, sequenced in a study of blood T cell repertoires in COVID-19. Data came from immunoSEQ multiplex PCR; TCRdb stores just in-frame clones and leaves some out. The table shows hundreds of thousands of clones, with around nine tenths occurring only once. Sequenced material: peripheral blood. These TCRs come from a woman aged 25 to 39 with COVID-19, enrolled during active disease.

J is TRBJ1-1 and V is TRBV2; D uncertain. The CDR3 loop spans 13 amino acids. Germline values: CDR1 SNHLY, CDR2 FYNNEI. V lost 10 bases and J lost 0, with 12 bases in between. CDR3 DNA sequence: TGTGCCAACGGACGGGAGATGAACACTGAAGCTTTCTTT. Its translation is CANGREMNTEAFF.

This chain connects TRBV18 to TRBJ1-1, with D uncertain. This CDR3 comprises 13 residues. V was clipped by 3 bases and J by 3 bases, with 8 bases between them. CDR1 KGHSH and CDR2 LQKENI come from the germline V gene. The CDR3: CASSPGQDTEAFF. DNA for the CDR3: TGTGCCAGCTCACCGGGTCAGGACACTGAAGCTTTCTTT.

CDR3 in DNA: TGTGCCAGCAGTTTTGTAAGGGGCGGGGAGCTGTTTTTT. It is translated as CASSFVRGGELFF. The V gene is TRBV12-3 or TRBV12-4, the J gene TRBJ2-2; weak D call: TRBD1 (5 bases). Trimming removed 3 bases from V and 7 bases from J, with 9 bases in between. The CDR3 is made up of 13 amino acids.

This clone was seen a single time. V is TRBV7-2 and J is TRBJ2-3, with 10 bases matching TRBD2. Germline CDR1 and CDR2: SGHTA and FQGNSA. The junction had 7 bases not matched to a gene; V was cut back by 5 bases and J by 5 bases. This CDR3 is 15 amino acids long. The CDR3 bases are TGTGCCAGCAGCCTAAGCGGGGGGGCCGTAGATACGCAGTATTTT. It encodes CASSLSGGAVDTQYF.

The chain employs TRBV4-2 and TRBJ1-6, with 12 bases lining up with TRBD1. V trimming: 0 bases; J trimming: 10 bases; junction bases outside the gene matches: 4. This CDR3 region has 16 residues. The germline V gene has CDR1 LGHNA and CDR2 YNFKEQ. The CDR3 spells CASSQEGGTGGSPLHF. CDR3 DNA: TGTGCCAGCAGCCAAGAGGGGGGGACAGGGGGCTCACCCCTCCACTTT.

The rearrangement joins TRBV10-1 to TRBJ2-3; 8 nucleotides agree with TRBD2. There are 14 residues in the CDR3. Per germline, CDR1 WNHNN and CDR2 SYGVQD (reference sequence). Trimming removed 2 bases from V and 8 bases from J; junction bases left unmatched: 6. CDR3 DNA sequence: TGCGCCAGCAGTGAGACTAGCGGAGGCCTTACGCAGTATTTT. Encoded protein: CASSETSGGLTQYF.

The chain combines TRBV11-2 with TRBJ1-1; 9 nucleotides align to TRBD1. Germline values: CDR1 SGHAT, CDR2 FQNNGV. V shed 3 bases, J shed 6 bases, and the junction held 8 bases outside the gene matches. The CDR3 contains 15 residues. The CDR3 loop is CASSFSGTGPSEAFF. CDR3 nucleotides: TGTGCCAGCAGCTTCTCTGGGACAGGGCCTTCTGAAGCTTTCTTT.

The chain employs TRBV6-2 or TRBV6-3 and TRBJ1-2; D not resolved. The CDR3 is 14 amino acids. Looked up from germline, CDR1 is MNHEY and CDR2 is SVGEGT. Trimming pared 1 base from V and 1 base from J, leaving 7 bases between. In nucleotides, the CDR3 is TGTGCCAGCAGTTACTGGGAGGGTAACTATGGCTACACCTTC. Translated, it gives CASSYWEGNYGYTF.

This clone was detected only a few times. J is TRBJ2-1 and V is TRBV7-2, with TRBD2 matching 9 bases. This CDR3 spans 16 amino acids. The germline gives CDR1 SGHTA, CDR2 FQGNSA. With V trimmed by 5 bases and J by 14 bases, 19 bases remained unmatched. The CDR3 is CASSPGLAGGLLSEFF. DNA of the CDR3: TGTGCCAGCAGCCCCGGTTTGGCGGGGGGGCTTCTATCGGAGTTCTTC.

The chain links TRBV4-1 to TRBJ2-1; 8 bases align to TRBD1. The CDR3 is made up of 17 amino acids. V shed 1 base, J shed 2 bases, and the junction held 7 bases outside the gene matches. Germline CDR1 reads MGHRA; CDR2 reads YSYEKL. Here the CDR3 DNA reads TGCGCCAGCAGCCAAGCCAGGGGGCGGCCACCCTACAATGAGCAGTTCTTC. Amino acids: CASSQARGRPPYNEQFF.

The gene calls are TRBV9 and TRBJ2-3; TRBD2 might be the D (6 bases). Germline V lookup: CDR1 SGDLS, CDR2 YYNGEE. This CDR3 is built from 15 residues. Between the trimmed V and J ends, which lost 5 bases and 2 bases, there was a span of 15 bases. The CDR3: CASRRGGYPTDTQYF. DNA for the CDR3: TGTGCCAGCAGGCGGGGCGGCTACCCCACAGATACGCAGTATTTT.

This clone appeared once. The chain carries TRBV28 and TRBJ1-2; 7 bases agree with TRBD1. The trim removed 4 bases at V and 4 bases at J, leaving 6 bases unmatched. Germline V CDR1 and CDR2: MDHEN, SYDVKM. The CDR3 is made up of 14 amino acids. The CDR3 sequence is CASSSQGFSYGYTF. DNA for the CDR3: TGTGCCAGCAGTTCACAGGGGTTTAGCTATGGCTACACCTTC.

The chain couples TRBV7-2 to TRBJ2-7; 11 nucleotides agree with TRBD1. J gave up 4 bases and V 5 bases, and 7 bases lay outside the gene matches. CDR1 and CDR2 (germline): SGHTA, FQGNSA. The CDR3 is made up of 15 amino acids. In DNA, the CDR3 is TGTGCCAGCAGCCCAGCCGGGACAGGGGGATACGAGCAGTACTTC. Its translation is CASSPAGTGGYEQYF.

CDR3 protein: CASSESGGVADTQYF. CDR3 nucleotides: TGTGCCAGCAGTGAAAGCGGGGGGGTGGCAGATACGCAGTATTTT. The chain has TRBV9 and TRBJ2-3; TRBD2 agrees at 10 bases. CDR3 length equals 15 residues. The trim removed 5 bases at V and 4 bases at J, leaving 7 bases unmatched. Germline V gene lookup returns CDR1 SGDLS and CDR2 YYNGEE.

The rearrangement uses TRBV2 and TRBJ1-5, with D uncertain. Deletions cut 4 bases from V and 3 bases from J, with 10 bases between. CDR3 length: 14 residues. Germline values: CDR1 SNHLY, CDR2 FYNNEI. CDR3 region: CASSAGTVNQPQHF. For the CDR3, the DNA is TGTGCCAGCAGTGCCGGCACAGTCAATCAGCCCCAGCATTTT.

The chain employs TRBV11-2 and TRBJ2-7; 10 bases are a match to TRBD1. The CDR3 contains 16 residues. Germline V gene data show CDR1 as SGHAT and CDR2 as FQNNGV. V trimming: 4 bases; J trimming: 2 bases; junction bases outside the gene matches: 8. CDR3 protein: CASSSIRDRGPYEQYF. The CDR3 nucleotides read TGTGCCAGCAGCTCGATCCGGGACAGGGGTCCCTACGAGCAGTACTTC.

This chain links TRBV7-3 with TRBJ2-3, with D possibly matching TRBD1 (6 bases). The germline CDR1 and CDR2 sequences are SGHTA and FQGTGA. The CDR3 is 15 residues long. Trimming removed 2 bases from V and 1 base from J, with 10 bases in between. CDR3 bases: TGTGCCAGCAGCTTACTGGCAGGGGGCACAGATACGCAGTATTTT. Protein: CASSLLAGGTDTQYF.

The chain is built from TRBV19 and TRBJ2-1; 16 bases map to TRBD2. Per the germline V gene, CDR1 is LNHDA and CDR2 is SQIVND (reference sequence). CDR3 length: 17 amino acids. V lost 5 bases to trimming and J lost 3 bases; unmatched junction nucleotides: 4. The DNA for the CDR3 is TGTGCCAGTAGTGTGGGACTAGCGGGGGGGTACTACAATGAGCAGTTCTTC. It is translated as CASSVGLAGGYYNEQFF.

This clone was detected only a few times. V and J are TRBV11-2 and TRBJ1-2, with D hard to call. The germline V and J ends were trimmed by 3 bases and 4 bases, with 15 bases remaining between them. CDR3 size: 15 residues. The germline V gene encodes CDR1 SGHAT and CDR2 FQNNGV. CDR3 amino acids: CASSFSAGLIYGYTF. The CDR3 DNA reads as TGTGCCAGCAGCTTCTCGGCCGGACTCATCTATGGCTACACCTTC.

The chain has TRBV2 and TRBJ1-2; 9 nucleotides agree with TRBD1. CDR3 length: 14 residues. V was clipped by 7 bases and J by 10 bases; unmatched bases: 13. The germline V gene has CDR1 SNHLY and CDR2 FYNNEI. The CDR3 bases are TGTGCCAGCACCGACCCCCGGGACAGGGTCTTCTACACCTTC. Translating gives CASTDPRDRVFYTF. Combining the CDR3 with reference TRBV2 and TRBJ1-2 gives the whole variable domain EPEVTQTPSHQVTQMGQEVILRCVPISNHLYFYWYRQILGQKVEFLVSFYNNEISEKSEIFDDQFSVERPDGSNFTLKIRSTKLEDSAMYFCASTDPRDRVFYTFGSGTRLTVV.

This clone appeared a single time. The CDR3 coding sequence is TGTGCCACCAGCCCGGGGGGCCGGGTCACCGGGGAGCTGTTTTTT. Protein: CATSPGGRVTGELFF. The chain couples TRBV15 to TRBJ2-2, with a tentative D call TRBD2 (7 bases). With 5 bases removed from V and 4 bases from J, the gap between germline ends came to 14 bases. This CDR3 is 15 amino acids long. CDR1 is LNHNV and CDR2 is YYDKDF in the germline V gene (reference sequence).

V is TRBV10-2 and J is TRBJ1-1, with 8 positions matching TRBD1. Germline CDR1 is WSHSY and CDR2 is SAAADI. After removal of 6 bases from V and 2 bases from J, the junction contained 5 bases not matched to a gene. This CDR3 has 14 residues. CDR3 loop: CASSGQGHNTEAFF. The CDR3 DNA reads as TGCGCCAGCAGCGGACAGGGACACAACACTGAAGCTTTCTTT.

This clone has just one count. V gene TRBV6-6 combines with J gene TRBJ2-7, with TRBD1 matching 10 bases. The ends lost 5 bases at V and 5 bases at J; junction bases unmatched: 3. CDR1 MNHNY and CDR2 SVGAGI come from the germline V gene (reference sequence). This CDR3 is built from 13 residues. CDR3 in amino acids: CASSPTGGDEQYV. Here the CDR3 DNA reads TGTGCCAGCAGTCCGACAGGGGGCGACGAGCAGTACGTC.

The chain combines TRBV21-1 with TRBJ2-1; the table gives TRBD1 as D, unverified against the DNA. TRBV21-1 counts as a pseudogene. The CDR3 contains 13 residues. This CDR3 is CASSGTGDNEQFF. The CDR3 DNA sequence: TGTGCCAGCTCCGGGACAGGGGACAATGAGCAGTTCTTC.

This clone was detected once. The chain employs TRBV6-2 or TRBV6-3 and TRBJ2-1, with D hard to call. Trimming took 4 bases from V and 10 from J, leaving 8 bases between them. Germline V gives CDR1 MNHEY, CDR2 SVGEGT. This CDR3 contains 11 residues. CDR3 protein: CASSSYREQFF. Written as DNA, the CDR3 is TGTGCCAGCAGTTCCTACAGAGAGCAGTTCTTC.

This chain uses TRBV30 with TRBJ1-1; no definite D call. Germline assignment: CDR1 GTSNPN and CDR2 SVGIG (reference sequence). V was pared by 1 base and J by 7 bases, with 7 bases between. CDR3 length: 11 residues. CDR3 in DNA: TGTGCCTGGAGTGCACGGGGTGAAGCTTTCTTT. Encoded protein: CAWSARGEAFF.

The V call is TRBV5-4, the J call TRBJ1-2; TRBD1 agrees at 9 bases. This CDR3 is built from 17 residues. V lost 5 bases to trimming and J lost 5 bases; unmatched junction nucleotides: 16. Per the germline V gene, CDR1 is SGHNT and CDR2 is YYREEE (reference sequence). The CDR3 loop reads CASSIQQGALPYYGYTF. CDR3 in DNA: TGTGCCAGCAGTATTCAACAGGGGGCCTTGCCCTATTATGGCTACACCTTC.